This T cell receptor beta chain was sequenced in a study of CD4+ T cells in melanoma. Measured with immunoSEQ multiplex PCR; TCRdb has only the in-frame clones, and not every one. The profile covers about 140,000 clones, with around 90% appearing a single time and 1.5% to 1.9% taken by the ten largest. The CDR3 totals 14 residues. Germline CDR1 is MNHEY and CDR2 is SVGAGI. This clonotype was sampled from a human donor with melanoma. V is TRBV6-5 and J is TRBJ1-5; 7 bases map to TRBD1. CDR3 sequence: CASGRQGDNQPQHF. The DNA of the CDR3 is TGTGCTTCAGGCCGACAGGGCGACAATCAGCCCCAGCATTTT.